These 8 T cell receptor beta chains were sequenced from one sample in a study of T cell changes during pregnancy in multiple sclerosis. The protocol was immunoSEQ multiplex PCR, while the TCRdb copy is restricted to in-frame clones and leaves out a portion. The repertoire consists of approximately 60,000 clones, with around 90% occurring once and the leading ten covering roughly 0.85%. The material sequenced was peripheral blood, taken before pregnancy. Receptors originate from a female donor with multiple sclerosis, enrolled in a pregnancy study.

DNA of the CDR3: TGTGCCATCAGTGAGGACAGCCCCCGGGAAGCTTTCTTT. This codes for CAISEDSPREAFF. V is TRBV10-3 and J is TRBJ1-1; D is possibly TRBD1 (5 bases). In germline, CDR1 is ENHRY, CDR2 SYGVKD. The V gene lost 2 bases and the J gene lost 8 bases, with 12 bases spanning the gap. The CDR3 is 13 amino acids.

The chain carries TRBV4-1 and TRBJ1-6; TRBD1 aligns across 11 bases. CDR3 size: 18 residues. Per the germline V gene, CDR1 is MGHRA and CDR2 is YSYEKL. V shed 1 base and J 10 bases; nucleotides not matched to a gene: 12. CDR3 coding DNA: TGCGCCAGCAGCCAAGTAGGGCTGACCGGGACAGGGGGGTCACCCCTCCACTTT. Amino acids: CASSQVGLTGTGGSPLHF.

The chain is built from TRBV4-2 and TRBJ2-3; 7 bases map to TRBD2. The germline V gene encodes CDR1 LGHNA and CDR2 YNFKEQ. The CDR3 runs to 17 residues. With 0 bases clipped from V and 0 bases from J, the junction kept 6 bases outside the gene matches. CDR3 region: CASSQEWGGVSTDTQYF. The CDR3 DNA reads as TGTGCCAGCAGCCAAGAGTGGGGGGGGGTAAGCACAGATACGCAGTATTTT.

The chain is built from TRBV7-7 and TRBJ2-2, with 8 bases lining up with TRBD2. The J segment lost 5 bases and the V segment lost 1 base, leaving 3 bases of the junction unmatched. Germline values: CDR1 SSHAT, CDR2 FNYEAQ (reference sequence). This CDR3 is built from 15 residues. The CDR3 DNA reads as TGTGCCAGCAGCTTAGGACTAGCGTTTACCGGGGAGCTGTTTTTT. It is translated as CASSLGLAFTGELFF.

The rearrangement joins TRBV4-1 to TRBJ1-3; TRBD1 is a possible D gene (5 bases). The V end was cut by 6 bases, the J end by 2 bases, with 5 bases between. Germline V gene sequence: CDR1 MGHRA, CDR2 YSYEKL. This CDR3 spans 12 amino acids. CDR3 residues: CASRGPGNTIYF. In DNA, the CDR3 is TGCGCCAGCAGGGGGCCTGGAAACACCATATATTTT.

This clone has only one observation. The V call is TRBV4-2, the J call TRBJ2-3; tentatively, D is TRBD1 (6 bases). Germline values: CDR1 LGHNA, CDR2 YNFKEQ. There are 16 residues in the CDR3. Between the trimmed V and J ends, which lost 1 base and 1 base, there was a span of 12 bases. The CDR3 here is CASSQGLQGRTDTQYF. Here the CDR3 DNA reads TGTGCCAGCAGCCAAGGCCTACAGGGCCGCACAGATACGCAGTATTTT.

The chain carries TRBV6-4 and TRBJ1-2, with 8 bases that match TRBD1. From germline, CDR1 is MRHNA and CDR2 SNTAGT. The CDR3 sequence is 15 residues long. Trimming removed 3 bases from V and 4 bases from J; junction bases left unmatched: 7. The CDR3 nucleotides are TGTGCCAGCAGTGAAGGGTTGGACAGGGCCTATGGCTACACCTTC. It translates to CASSEGLDRAYGYTF.

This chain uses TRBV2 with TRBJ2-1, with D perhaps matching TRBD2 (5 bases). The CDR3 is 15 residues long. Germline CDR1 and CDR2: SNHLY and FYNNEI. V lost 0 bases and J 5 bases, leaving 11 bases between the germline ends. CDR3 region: CASSEARALDNEQFF. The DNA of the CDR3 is TGTGCCAGCAGTGAAGCGCGGGCTCTGGACAATGAGCAGTTCTTC.